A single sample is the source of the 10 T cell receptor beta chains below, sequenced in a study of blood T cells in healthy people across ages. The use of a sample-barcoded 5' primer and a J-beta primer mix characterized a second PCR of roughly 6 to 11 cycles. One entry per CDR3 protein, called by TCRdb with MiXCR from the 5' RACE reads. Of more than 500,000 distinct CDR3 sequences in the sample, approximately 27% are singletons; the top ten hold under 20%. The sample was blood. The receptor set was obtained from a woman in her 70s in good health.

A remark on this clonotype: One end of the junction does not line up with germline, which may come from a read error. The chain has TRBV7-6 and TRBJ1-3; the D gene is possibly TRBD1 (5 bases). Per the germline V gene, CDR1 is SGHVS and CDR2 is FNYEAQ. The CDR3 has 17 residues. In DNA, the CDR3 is TGTGTCAGCAGCTCCACCTTTCAGGGAGAGGATGGAAACACCATATATTTT. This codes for CVSSSTFQGEDGNTIYF.

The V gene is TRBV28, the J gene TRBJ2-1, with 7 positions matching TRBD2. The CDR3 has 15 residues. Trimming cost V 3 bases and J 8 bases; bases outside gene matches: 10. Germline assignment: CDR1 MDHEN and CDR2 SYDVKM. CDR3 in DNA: TGTGCCAGCAGTTTTTCCCGCGGGAGTACCTATGAGCAGTTCTTC. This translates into CASSFSRGSTYEQFF.

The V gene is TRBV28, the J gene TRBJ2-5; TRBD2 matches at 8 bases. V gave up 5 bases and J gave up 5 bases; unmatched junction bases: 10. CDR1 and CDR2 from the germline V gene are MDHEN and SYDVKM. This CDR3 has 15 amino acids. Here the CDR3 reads CASSLRGGFWETQYF. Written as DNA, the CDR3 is TGTGCCAGCAGTCTCCGGGGGGGATTCTGGGAGACCCAGTACTTC.

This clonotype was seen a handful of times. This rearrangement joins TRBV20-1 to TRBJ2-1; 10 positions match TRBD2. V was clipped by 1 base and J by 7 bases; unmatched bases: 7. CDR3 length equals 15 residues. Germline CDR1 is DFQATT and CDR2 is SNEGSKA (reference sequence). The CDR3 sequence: CSARAVAGGTNEQFF. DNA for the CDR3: TGCAGTGCTAGAGCGGTAGCGGGGGGTACTAATGAGCAGTTCTTC.

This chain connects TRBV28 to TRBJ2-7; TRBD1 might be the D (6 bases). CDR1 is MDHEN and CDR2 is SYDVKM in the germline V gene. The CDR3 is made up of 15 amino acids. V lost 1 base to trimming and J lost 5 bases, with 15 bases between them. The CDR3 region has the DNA TGTGCCAGCAGTTTATCCGGTCAGGGGATCAACGAGCAGTACTTC. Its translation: CASSLSGQGINEQYF.

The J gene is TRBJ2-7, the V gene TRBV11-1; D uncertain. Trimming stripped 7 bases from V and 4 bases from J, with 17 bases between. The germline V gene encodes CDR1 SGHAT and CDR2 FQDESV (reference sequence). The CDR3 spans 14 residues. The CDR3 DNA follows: TGTGCCAGCAACCCCCTAGTGGGCCAATACGAGCAGTACTTC. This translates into CASNPLVGQYEQYF.

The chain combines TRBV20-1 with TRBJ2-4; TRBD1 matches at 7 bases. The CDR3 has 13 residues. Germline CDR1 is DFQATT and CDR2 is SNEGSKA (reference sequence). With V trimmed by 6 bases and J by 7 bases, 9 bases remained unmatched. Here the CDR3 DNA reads TGCAGTGCAGACAGGGTATATGGGAACATTCAGTACTTC. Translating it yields CSADRVYGNIQYF.

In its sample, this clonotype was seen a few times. CDR3 residues: CSAHNRANEKLFF. The CDR3, as DNA: TGCAGTGCTCATAACAGAGCTAATGAAAAACTGTTTTTT. This rearrangement joins TRBV20-1 to TRBJ1-4; D gene ambiguous. The CDR3 sequence is 13 residues long. The V end lost 5 bases, the J end lost 3 bases, and 10 bases lay between the germline ends. CDR1 DFQATT and CDR2 SNEGSKA come from the germline V gene (reference sequence).

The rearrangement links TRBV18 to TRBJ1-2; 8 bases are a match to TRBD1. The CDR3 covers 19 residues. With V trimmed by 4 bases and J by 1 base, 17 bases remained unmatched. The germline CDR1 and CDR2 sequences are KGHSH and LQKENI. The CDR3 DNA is TGTGCCAGCTCACTGGTTAGACCTACCACGGGACAGGATAACTATGGCTACACCTTC. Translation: CASSLVRPTTGQDNYGYTF.

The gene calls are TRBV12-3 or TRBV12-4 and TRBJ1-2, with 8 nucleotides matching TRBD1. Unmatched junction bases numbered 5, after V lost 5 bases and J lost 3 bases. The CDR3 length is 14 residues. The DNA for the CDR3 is TGTGCCAGCAGTGCGGACAGGGAATACTATGGCTACACCTTC. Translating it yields CASSADREYYGYTF.